This section outlines one TCR beta chain sequence together with its context. Its target is unknown. RNA transcripts provided the template for amplifying TCR beta CDR3 regions. Following a first-round RT-PCR that used HTBI primers, a second-round multiplex PCR was carried out. TCRdb recomputed calls from the multiplex PCR reads with MiXCR, one row per CDR3 protein. The sample has 200,000 to 250,000 distinct CDR3 sequences, about 47% seen once; the top ten hold roughly 50%. Patients with other autoimmune diseases, uncontrolled infections, pregnancy or lactation were excluded. The authors diagnosed from clinical symptoms, serum thyroxine, TRAb, thyroid ultrasound and orbital computed tomography. This sample is part of a study of Graves' ophthalmopathy and Graves' hyperthyroidism. Whole-study context: Peripheral blood collection took place at initial diagnosis, before any treatment. Regarding the study as a whole: Most clonotypes expanded in thyroid above 0.001 frequency were present in blood too.

The CDR3 is 14 amino acids. Germline assignment: CDR1 SGHTA and CDR2 FQGNSA. The germline V and J ends were trimmed by 6 bases and 6 bases, with 17 bases remaining between them. The V gene is TRBV7-2, the J gene TRBJ1-2; the D gene is possibly TRBD1 (5 bases). This TCR was recovered from an adult man with Graves' ophthalmopathy. Sequenced sample: peripheral blood. As DNA, the CDR3 is TGTGCCAGCAGTTACTCGCTGGGGGTTGATGGCTACACCTTC. Protein: CASSYSLGVDGYTF.